This T cell receptor (beta chain) was sequenced for a study of blood T cells in healthy people across ages (dated by TCRdb to 2014 to 2015). About the study as a whole: Template switching captured roughly one uniquely barcoded TCR beta cDNA molecule per two T cells in model experiments. Using deep sequencing normalized with unique cDNA molecular identifiers, the study measured how TCR beta repertoire diversity changes with age. Donors were grouped into four age groups: young (average approximately 16 years), middle-aged (39), aged (about 60) and long-lived (over 80). To avoid experimental bias, donors of different ages were distributed randomly across sequencing lanes. For two donors (one aged 18 to 30 and one aged 80 or older), the study analyzed two additional independent replicas of 1 million unique cDNA reads from the same blood draw.

This clonotype was counted between two and nine times. The antigen it binds to is not known. Per-base quality was not reported, and no clone a single base away is much larger than it. Per the germline V gene, SGHRS is the CDR1 and YFSETQ is the CDR2. The CDR3 has 14 amino acids, counting the end cysteine and phenylalanine. Only CDR3 DNA is held: 42 bases, read in frame from base 1. The junction carries 12 bases between V and J, which are trimmed by 4 bases and 4 bases respectively. Donors were 39 systemically healthy Caucasian individuals from Russia aged roughly 6 to 100 years. Ten milliliters of peripheral blood were drawn from each donor into EDTA-treated Vacutainer tubes. Ficoll-Paque density-gradient centrifugation was used to isolate PBMCs, with at least 6.5 million per sample. Trizol reagent was used to extract total RNA from PBMCs, with at least 5.5 micrograms per sample. For every donor, flow cytometry on a PBMC aliquot measured the percentage of naive CD45RAhigh/CD27high T cells.

Study-level results and caveats: A strong correlation was found between observed TCR beta diversity and the percentage of naive T cells measured by flow cytometry. Since profiling was done on bulk unsorted PBMCs, naive and antigen-experienced compartments could not be conclusively compared. Total diversity estimates from one million sequenced T cells were considered lower bounds and underestimates. The CMV infection status of donors was not known, potentially confounding age-related changes in expanded clonotypes. As age increased, observed TCR beta diversity per million T cells dropped in a roughly linear way, and a significant reduction was already evident by age roughly 40. Compared with the aged group, the long-lived group had more naive CD4+ T cells, fewer expanded clones and increased TCR diversity, a pattern suggesting age selection.

The protocol used for the library was 5' RACE. Sequencing was carried out with an Illumina HiSeq 2500. The second PCR ran for roughly 6 to 11 cycles and used a J-beta primer mix along with a sample-barcoded 5' primer. A template-switch 5' adaptor carrying 12 random nucleotides introduced a unique molecular identifier onto each TCR beta cDNA molecule. Each sample yielded at least 3 million CDR3-containing paired-end reads. All of the RNA was converted into first-strand cDNA using the Mint cDNA synthesis kit, with a TRBC-specific oligonucleotide serving as the primer. Following uracil-DNA glycosylase treatment, a first 18-cycle PCR with universal primers M1SS and BC2_uni_R was performed on all cDNA. Concerning the study's data processing: For normalization, 1 million high-quality reads, each with a distinct molecular identifier, were randomly selected from each sample. Reads with shared molecular identifiers were discarded instead of being binned into consensus sequences. MiTCR, with a Q25 quality threshold and the strictest error-elimination algorithm, was used for CDR3 identification, clonotype clustering and error correction. A nonparametric unseen species model using Euler transformation provided a lower-bound estimate of total TCR beta diversity. TCRdb handled the public reads itself, with Q25 trimming in fastp and clone calling in MiXCR, and kept productive beta chains. Under each unique CDR3 protein, matching rows form one entry showing the most common genes and DNA. These V and J calls are TCRdb output, not the study's own analysis. This sample is represented by around 800,000 distinct CDR3 sequences; roughly 44% of them were singletons. Approximately 20% of the sample goes to the ten largest clones.

This receptor chain uses TRBV5-1 and TRBJ2-1, with TRBD2 as a weak D call on 5 bases. The source of this sequence is a man aged 55 to 70 in good health. Sequencing input: blood. The nucleotide sequence reads TGCGCCAGCAGCGAGGACGGGAAATACAATGAGCAGTTCTTC. Translated, it reads CASSEDGKYNEQFF.